This T cell receptor beta chain derives from a study of blood T cell repertoires in COVID-19. On the study more broadly: In each case, the material was cDNA or gDNA derived from T cells, B-cell-depleted T cells, or PBMCs.

The V gene lost 1 base and the J gene lost 1 base, with 11 bases spanning the gap. Germline assignment: CDR1 SGHRS and CDR2 YFSETQ. CDR3 length equals 15 residues. In Seattle, patients joined the study during active infection and were tracked longitudinally. Here immunoSEQ multiplex PCR was the method, and the copy in TCRdb shows in-frame clones only, minus some. The repertoire holds roughly 220,000 clones, with roughly 76% as singletons. This clonotype originated in a woman aged 80 or over with COVID-19, enrolled during active disease. V usage is TRBV5-1 and J usage is TRBJ1-1, with D hard to call. The sequencing sample was made of peripheral blood. The CDR3 nucleotides are TGCGCCAGCAGCTTGCCGTCGGGAGGGAACACTGAAGCTTTCTTT. Protein product: CASSLPSGGNTEAFF.